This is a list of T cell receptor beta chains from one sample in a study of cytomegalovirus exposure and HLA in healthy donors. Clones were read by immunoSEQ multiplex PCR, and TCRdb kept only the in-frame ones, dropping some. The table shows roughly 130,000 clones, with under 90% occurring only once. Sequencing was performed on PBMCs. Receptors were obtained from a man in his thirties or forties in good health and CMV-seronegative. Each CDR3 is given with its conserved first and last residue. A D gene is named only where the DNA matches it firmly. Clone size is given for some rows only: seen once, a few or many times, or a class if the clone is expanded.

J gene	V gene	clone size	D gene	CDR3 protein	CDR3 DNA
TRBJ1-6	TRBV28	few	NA	CASSLAGGDSPLHF	TGTGCCAGCAGTTTGGCGGGTGGGGATTCACCCCTCCACTTT
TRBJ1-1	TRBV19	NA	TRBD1	CASSRDRVNTEAFF	TGTGCCAGTAGTAGGGACAGGGTAAACACTGAAGCTTTCTTT
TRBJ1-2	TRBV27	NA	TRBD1	CASSDRDRSFYGYTF	TGTGCCAGCAGTGACCGGGACAGGTCTTTCTATGGCTACACCTTC
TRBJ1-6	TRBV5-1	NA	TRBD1	CASSSTTGGRNSPLHF	TGCGCCAGCAGCTCTACTACAGGGGGCAGGAATTCACCCCTCCACTTT
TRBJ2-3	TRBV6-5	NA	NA	CASIGSSDTDTQYF	TGTGCCAGCATTGGTAGTAGCGACACAGATACGCAGTATTTT
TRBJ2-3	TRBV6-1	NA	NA	CASSEIVADTQYF	TGTGCCAGCAGTGAGATAGTAGCAGATACGCAGTATTTT
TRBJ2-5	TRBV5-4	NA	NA	CASSLDREETQYF	TGTGCCAGCAGCTTGGACAGGGAAGAGACCCAGTACTTC
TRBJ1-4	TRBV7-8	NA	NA	CASTPREVANEKLFF	TGTGCCAGCACCCCCCGGGAGGTGGCTAATGAAAAACTGTTTTTT
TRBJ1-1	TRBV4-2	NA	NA	CASSSPGGGGVTEAFF	TGTGCCAGCAGCTCCCCGGGGGGAGGGGGGGTCACTGAAGCTTTCTTT
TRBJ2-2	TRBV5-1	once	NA	CASRSFAGPNTGELFF	TGCGCCAGCAGATCTTTCGCAGGGCCGAACACCGGGGAGCTGTTTTTT
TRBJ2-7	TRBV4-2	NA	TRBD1	CASSQAAGTGGDEQYF	TGTGCCAGCAGCCAAGCAGCTGGGACAGGGGGCGACGAGCAGTACTTC
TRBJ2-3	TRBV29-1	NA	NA	CSGRGASTDTQYF	TGCAGCGGGCGGGGAGCTAGCACAGATACGCAGTATTTT
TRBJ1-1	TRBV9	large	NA	CASSVGQVGTEAFF	TGTGCCAGCAGCGTAGGGCAGGTGGGCACTGAAGCTTTCTTT
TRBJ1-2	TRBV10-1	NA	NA	CASSESIRDGYTF	TGCGCCAGCAGTGAGTCGATCCGAGATGGCTACACCTTC
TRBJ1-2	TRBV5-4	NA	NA	CAPGKTYGYTF	TGTGCCCCAGGAAAGACCTATGGCTACACCTTC
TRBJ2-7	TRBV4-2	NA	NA	CASSQDLREQYF	TGTGCCAGCAGCCAAGATCTACGCGAGCAGTACTTC
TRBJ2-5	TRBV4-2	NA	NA	CASSQEGQTQETQYF	TGTGCCAGCAGCCAAGAGGGGCAGACCCAAGAGACCCAGTACTTC
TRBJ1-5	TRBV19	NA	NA	CASTLQKSGNQPQHF	TGTGCCAGTACCCTTCAGAAATCTGGCAATCAGCCCCAGCATTTT
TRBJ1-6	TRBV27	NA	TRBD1	CPEGQVNSPLHF	TGTCCAGAGGGACAGGTTAATTCACCCCTCCACTTT
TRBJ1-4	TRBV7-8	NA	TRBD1	CASSFRQGDEKLFF	TGTGCCAGCAGCTTCCGACAGGGGGATGAAAAACTGTTTTTT
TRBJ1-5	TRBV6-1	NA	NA	CASSLITRDQPQHF	TGTGCCAGCAGCCTAATAACACGGGATCAGCCCCAGCATTTT
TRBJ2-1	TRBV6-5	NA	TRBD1	CASSRDRGIVNEQFF	TGTGCCAGCAGTAGGGACAGGGGGATTGTCAATGAGCAGTTCTTC